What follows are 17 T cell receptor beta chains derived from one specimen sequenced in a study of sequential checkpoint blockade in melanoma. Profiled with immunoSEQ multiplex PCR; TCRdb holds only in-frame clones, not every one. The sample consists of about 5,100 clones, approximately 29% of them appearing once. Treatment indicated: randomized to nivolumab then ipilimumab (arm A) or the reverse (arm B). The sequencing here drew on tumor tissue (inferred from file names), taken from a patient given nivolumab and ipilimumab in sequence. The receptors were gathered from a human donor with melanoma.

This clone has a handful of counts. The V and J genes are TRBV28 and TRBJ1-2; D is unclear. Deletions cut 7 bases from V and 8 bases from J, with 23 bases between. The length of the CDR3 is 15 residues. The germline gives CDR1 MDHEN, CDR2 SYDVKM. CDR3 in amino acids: CASTPLEPTARGYTF. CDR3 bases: TGTGCCAGCACACCCTTAGAGCCGACGGCGAGGGGCTACACCTTC.

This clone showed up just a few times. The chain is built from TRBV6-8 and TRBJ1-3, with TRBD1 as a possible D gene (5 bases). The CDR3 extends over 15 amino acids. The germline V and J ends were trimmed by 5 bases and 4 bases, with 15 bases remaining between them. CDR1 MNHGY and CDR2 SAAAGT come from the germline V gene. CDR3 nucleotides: TGTGCCAGCAGTATCCAGGGATCCCAAGGAAACACCATATATTTT. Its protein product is CASSIQGSQGNTIYF.

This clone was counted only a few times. CDR3 sequence (DNA): TGTGCCAGCAGTTCATCGGGGGTCCACTACGAGCAGTACTTC. It yields the protein CASSSSGVHYEQYF. This chain connects TRBV6-9 to TRBJ2-7, with TRBD2 as a possible D gene (6 bases). The V and J ends lost 4 bases and 3 bases respectively, with 13 bases between them. The germline V gene encodes CDR1 MNHGY and CDR2 SVAAGI. CDR3 length equals 14 residues.

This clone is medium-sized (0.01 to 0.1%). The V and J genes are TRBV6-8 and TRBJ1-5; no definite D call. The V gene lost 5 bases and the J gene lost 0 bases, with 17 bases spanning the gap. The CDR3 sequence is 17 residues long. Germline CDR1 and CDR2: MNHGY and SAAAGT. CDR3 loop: CASSILPQSISNQPQHF. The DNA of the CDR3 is TGTGCCAGCAGTATACTTCCCCAGTCTATTAGCAATCAGCCCCAGCATTTT.

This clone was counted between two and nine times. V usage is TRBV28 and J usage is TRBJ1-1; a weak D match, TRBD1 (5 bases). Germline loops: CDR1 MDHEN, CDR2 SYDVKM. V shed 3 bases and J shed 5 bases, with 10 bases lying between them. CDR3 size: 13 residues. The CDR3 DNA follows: TGTGCCAGCAGTTTGGGGGTGGGGACTGAAGCTTTCTTT. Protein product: CASSLGVGTEAFF.

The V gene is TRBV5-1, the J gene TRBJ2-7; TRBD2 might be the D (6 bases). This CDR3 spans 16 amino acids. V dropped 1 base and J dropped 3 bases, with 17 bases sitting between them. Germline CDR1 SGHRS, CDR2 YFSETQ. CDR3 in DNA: TGCGCCAGCAGCTTGACAGCCCTGCGGGGTATCTACGAGCAGTACTTC. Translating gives CASSLTALRGIYEQYF.

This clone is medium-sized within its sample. The CDR3 sequence: CASSLMQVTGELFF. The CDR3 DNA is TGTGCCAGCAGTTTAATGCAGGTCACCGGGGAGCTGTTTTTT. The chain links TRBV8-2 to TRBJ2-2; TRBD1, the table's D call, lacks a check against the DNA. TRBV8-2 is annotated as a pseudogene. The CDR3 runs to 14 residues.

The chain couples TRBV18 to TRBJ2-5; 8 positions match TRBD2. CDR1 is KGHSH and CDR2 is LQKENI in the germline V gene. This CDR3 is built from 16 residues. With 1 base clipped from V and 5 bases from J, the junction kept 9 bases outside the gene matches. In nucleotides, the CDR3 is TGTGCCAGCTCACCACGGGTTAGCGGGGATCTTGAGACCCAGTACTTC. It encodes CASSPRVSGDLETQYF.

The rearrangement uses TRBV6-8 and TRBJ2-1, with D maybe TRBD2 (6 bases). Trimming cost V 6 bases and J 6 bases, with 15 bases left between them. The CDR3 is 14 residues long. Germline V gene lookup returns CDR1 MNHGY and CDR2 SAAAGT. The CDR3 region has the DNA TGTGCCAGCAGCCCGGGACTCGCTGTCAATGAGCAGTTCTTC. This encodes CASSPGLAVNEQFF.

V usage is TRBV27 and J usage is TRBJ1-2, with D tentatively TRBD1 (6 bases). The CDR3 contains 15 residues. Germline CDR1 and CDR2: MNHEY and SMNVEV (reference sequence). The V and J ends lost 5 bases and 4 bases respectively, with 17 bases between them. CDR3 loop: CASSAGQISGYGYTF. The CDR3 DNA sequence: TGTGCCAGCAGTGCGGGACAAATCTCTGGCTATGGCTACACCTTC.

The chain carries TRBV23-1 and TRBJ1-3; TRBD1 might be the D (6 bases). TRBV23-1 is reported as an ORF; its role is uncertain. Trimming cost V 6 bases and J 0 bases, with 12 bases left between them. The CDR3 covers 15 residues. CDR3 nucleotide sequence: TGCGCCAGCAGCCAAGACAGGATCTCTGGAAACACCATATATTTT. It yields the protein CASSQDRISGNTIYF.

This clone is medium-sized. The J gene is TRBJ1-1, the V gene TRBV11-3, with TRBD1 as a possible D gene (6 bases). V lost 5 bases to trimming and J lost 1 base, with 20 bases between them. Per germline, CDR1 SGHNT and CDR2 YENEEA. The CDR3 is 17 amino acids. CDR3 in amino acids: CASSPDSVLAANTEAFF. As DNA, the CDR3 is TGTGCCAGCAGCCCGGACAGCGTCCTAGCGGCGAACACTGAAGCTTTCTTT. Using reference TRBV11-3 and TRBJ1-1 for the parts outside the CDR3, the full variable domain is EAGVVQSPRYKIIEKKQPVAFWCNPISGHNTLYWYLQNLGQGPELLIRYENEEAVDDSQLPKDRFSAERLKGVDSTLKIQPAELGDSAVYLCASSPDSVLAANTEAFFGQGTRLTVV.

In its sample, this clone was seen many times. The CDR3 loop reads CASSYSLRGNNYGYTF. The CDR3 coding sequence is TGTGCCAGCAGTTACTCTTTGAGGGGGAATAACTATGGCTACACCTTC. V and J are TRBV6-7 and TRBJ1-2; possible D gene TRBD1, 6 bases. TRBV6-7 is annotated as an ORF whose role is uncertain. The CDR3 runs 16 residues. V lost 0 bases and J 1 base, leaving 12 bases between the germline ends.

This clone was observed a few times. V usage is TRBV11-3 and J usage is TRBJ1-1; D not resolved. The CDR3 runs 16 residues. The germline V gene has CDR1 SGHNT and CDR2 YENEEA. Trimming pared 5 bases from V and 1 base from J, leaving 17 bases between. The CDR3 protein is CASSQVGPSTNTEAFF. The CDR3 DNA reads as TGTGCCAGCAGCCAAGTTGGGCCCAGCACGAACACTGAAGCTTTCTTT.

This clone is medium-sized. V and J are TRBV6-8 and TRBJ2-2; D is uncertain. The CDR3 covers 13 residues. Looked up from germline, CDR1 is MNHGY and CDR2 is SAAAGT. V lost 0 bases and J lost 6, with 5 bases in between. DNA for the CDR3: TGTGCCAGCAGTTACTCGGGTCCCGGGGAGCTGTTTTTT. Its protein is CASSYSGPGELFF.

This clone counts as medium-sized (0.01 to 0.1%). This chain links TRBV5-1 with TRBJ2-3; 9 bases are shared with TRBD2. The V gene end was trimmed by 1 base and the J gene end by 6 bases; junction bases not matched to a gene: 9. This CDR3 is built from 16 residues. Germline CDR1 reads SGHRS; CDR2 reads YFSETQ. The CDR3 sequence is CASSLLAGEVQDTQYF. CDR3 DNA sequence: TGCGCCAGCAGCTTGTTAGCGGGAGAGGTTCAGGATACGCAGTATTTT.

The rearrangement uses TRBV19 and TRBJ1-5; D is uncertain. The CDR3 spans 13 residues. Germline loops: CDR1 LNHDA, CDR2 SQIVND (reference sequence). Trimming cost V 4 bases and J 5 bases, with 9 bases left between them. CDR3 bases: TGTGCCAGTAGTACAGACGTCTATCAGCCCCAGCATTTT. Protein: CASSTDVYQPQHF.